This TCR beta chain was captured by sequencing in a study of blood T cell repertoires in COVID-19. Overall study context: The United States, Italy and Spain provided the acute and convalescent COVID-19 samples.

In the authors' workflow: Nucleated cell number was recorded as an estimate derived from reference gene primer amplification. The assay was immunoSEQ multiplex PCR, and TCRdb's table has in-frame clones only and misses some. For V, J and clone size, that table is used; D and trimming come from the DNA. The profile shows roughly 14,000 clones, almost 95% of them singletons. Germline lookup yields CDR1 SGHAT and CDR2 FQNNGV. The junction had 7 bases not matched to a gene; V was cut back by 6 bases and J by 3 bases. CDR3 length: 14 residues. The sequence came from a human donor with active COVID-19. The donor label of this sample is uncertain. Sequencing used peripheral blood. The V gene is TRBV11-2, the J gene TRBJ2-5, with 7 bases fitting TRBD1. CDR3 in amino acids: CASRSRGGEETQYF. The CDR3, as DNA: TGTGCCAGCAGGTCCAGAGGGGGCGAAGAGACCCAGTACTTC.